A single sample gave rise to the 24 T cell receptor beta chains below, sequenced in a study of shared clonotypes between healthy human individuals. TCRdb's table, derived via immunoSEQ multiplex PCR, lists solely in-frame clones and lacks some. The sample lists 1.4 million or so clones; approximately 98.5% were seen once. What was sequenced was naive CD4+ T cells sorted from blood. Subset: CD45RA+ positively selected. All receptors come from a man aged 25 to 45 in good health.

This chain connects TRBV7-8 to TRBJ2-5; 9 bases align to TRBD2. With 9 bases clipped from V and 3 bases from J, the junction kept 11 bases outside the gene matches. Germline V gene data show CDR1 as SGHVS and CDR2 as FQNEAQ. The CDR3 is 15 residues long. The CDR3 sequence: CARRSGLAGKETQYF. In DNA, the CDR3 is TGTGCCAGAAGATCCGGCCTAGCGGGAAAAGAGACCCAGTACTTC.

This rearrangement joins TRBV14 to TRBJ2-7; 10 bases are shared with TRBD1. After removal of 1 base from V and 7 bases from J, the junction contained 7 bases not matched to a gene. Looked up from germline, CDR1 is SGHDN and CDR2 is FVKESK. The CDR3 has 15 amino acids. CDR3 nucleotide sequence: TGTGCCAGCAGCCAAGTTATAGGACAGGGGGTAGAGCAGTACTTC. This sequence encodes CASSQVIGQGVEQYF.

The chain links TRBV6-1 to TRBJ2-5; 8 bases fit TRBD2. Germline CDR1 is MNHNS and CDR2 is SASEGT. After removal of 6 bases from V and 3 bases from J, the junction contained 9 bases not matched to a gene. The CDR3 is 15 residues long. The DNA of the CDR3 is TGTGCCAGCAGCGAACTTTTCGGGGGGGAAGAGACCCAGTACTTC. This codes for CASSELFGGEETQYF.

The CDR3 here is CSVGGQGYEQYF. The CDR3 DNA is TGCAGCGTTGGGGGACAGGGCTACGAGCAGTACTTC. The chain combines TRBV29-1 with TRBJ2-7, with 9 bases aligning to TRBD1. CDR1 SQVTM and CDR2 ANQGSEA come from the germline V gene. After removal of 4 bases from V and 3 bases from J, the junction contained 1 base not matched to a gene. This CDR3 is built from 12 residues.

This clone was counted once. V gene TRBV18 combines with J gene TRBJ2-3, with D unclear. With 3 bases removed from V and 6 bases from J, the gap between germline ends came to 10 bases. The V gene's germline CDR1 is KGHSH and CDR2 LQKENI. The CDR3 extends over 13 amino acids. The CDR3 loop reads CASSPTLGDTQYF. DNA of the CDR3: TGTGCCAGCTCACCTACGCTTGGGGATACGCAGTATTTT.

The chain is built from TRBV6-5 and TRBJ2-1, with 7 bases fitting TRBD1. This CDR3 region has 16 residues. V lost 2 bases, J lost 2 bases, and 6 bases stayed unmatched. In germline, CDR1 is MNHEY, CDR2 SVGAGI. The CDR3: CASSYPTGRAYNEQFF. The CDR3 DNA reads TGTGCCAGCAGTTACCCGACAGGGAGAGCCTACAATGAGCAGTTCTTC.

This clone came up once. The V and J genes are TRBV9 and TRBJ1-4; D unclear. Germline V gene lookup returns CDR1 SGDLS and CDR2 YYNGEE. The CDR3 contains 14 residues. Trimming removed 2 bases at V and 7 bases at J, with 12 bases between. The CDR3 sequence is CASSVGPGVEKLFF. Written as DNA, the CDR3 is TGTGCCAGCAGCGTGGGTCCAGGTGTTGAAAAACTGTTTTTT. Filled out from reference TRBV9 and TRBJ1-4, the complete variable domain reads DSGVTQTPKHLITATGQRVTLRCSPRSGDLSVYWYQQSLDQGLQFLIQYYNGEERAKGNILERFSAQQFPDLHSELNLSSLELGDSALYFCASSVGPGVEKLFFGSGTQLSVL.

The chain combines TRBV5-4 with TRBJ2-7; D is possibly TRBD2 (6 bases). The CDR3 is 16 amino acids. Germline CDR1 reads SGHNT; CDR2 reads YYREEE (reference sequence). The ends were cut back, 0 bases at V and 0 bases at J, with 13 bases in the middle. The CDR3 sequence: CASSLAGGSISYEQYF. DNA of the CDR3: TGTGCCAGCAGCTTGGCCGGGGGATCGATCTCCTACGAGCAGTACTTC.

The V and J genes are TRBV10-3 and TRBJ2-1; 10 bases match TRBD2. The CDR3 length is 18 residues. V dropped 10 bases and J dropped 0; count of bases not matched to a gene: 15. The germline CDR1 and CDR2 sequences are ENHRY and SYGVKD. The CDR3 loop reads CATEGLAGAGGSYNEQFF. CDR3 bases: TGTGCCACCGAGGGGCTAGCGGGAGCTGGGGGCTCCTACAATGAGCAGTTCTTC.

The chain employs TRBV10-3 and TRBJ2-3; tentatively, D is TRBD2 (5 bases). There are 11 residues in the CDR3. In germline, CDR1 is ENHRY, CDR2 SYGVKD. The V end was cut by 10 bases, the J end by 13 bases, with 18 bases between. CDR3 sequence reads: CATQNAAEEYF. CDR3 sequence (DNA): TGTGCCACCCAAAATGCGGCGGAGGAGTATTTT.

The chain joins TRBV4-1 to TRBJ2-1; TRBD2 aligns across 8 bases. The CDR3 spans 17 residues. Trimming at V came to 3 bases and at J to 5 bases, leaving 12 bases not matched to a gene. Germline values: CDR1 MGHRA, CDR2 YSYEKL. CDR3 residues: CASSHPSGTSINNEQFF. The CDR3 bases are TGCGCCAGCAGCCATCCTTCCGGGACTAGTATCAACAATGAGCAGTTCTTC.

For this clone: The same CDR3 can be traced to other DNA sequences in this sample. This chain joins TRBV5-1 and TRBJ2-7; 10 bases map to TRBD2. The CDR3 contains 15 residues. Germline V gene sequence: CDR1 SGHRS, CDR2 YFSETQ. Trimming took 4 bases from V and 0 from J; bases not matched to a gene: 4. The CDR3 DNA follows: TGCGCCAGCAGCAAAGGACTAGCGGCCTCCTACGAGCAGTACTTC. It specifies CASSKGLAASYEQYF.

The rearrangement uses TRBV27 and TRBJ1-4, with TRBD1 matching over 7 bases. J was trimmed by 7 bases and V by 3 bases; bases with no gene match: 8. Germline V gene lookup returns CDR1 MNHEY and CDR2 SMNVEV (reference sequence). This CDR3 is built from 15 residues. CDR3 sequence reads: CASSFSTGYGEKLFF. The CDR3 DNA reads TGTGCCAGCAGTTTCTCGACAGGGTACGGTGAAAAACTGTTTTTT.

This clone was detected once. The CDR3 protein is CASSPRLWDRAYEQYF. The DNA of the CDR3 is TGTGCCAGCAGCCCGCGACTCTGGGACAGAGCCTACGAGCAGTACTTC. This chain links TRBV4-2 with TRBJ2-7; 7 bases align to TRBD1. CDR1 and CDR2 (germline): LGHNA, YNFKEQ. The CDR3 spans 16 residues. V was clipped by 4 bases and J by 2 bases; unmatched bases: 11.

The V and J genes are TRBV18 and TRBJ2-3, with TRBD1 identical over 7 bases. V lost 3 bases to trimming and J lost 2 bases; unmatched junction nucleotides: 5. There are 15 residues in the CDR3. Germline lookup yields CDR1 KGHSH and CDR2 LQKENI. CDR3 bases: TGTGCCAGCTCACCCCGGGACAGAATCACAGATACGCAGTATTTT. Translated: CASSPRDRITDTQYF.

On this clone: Other DNA sequences within the sample encode an identical CDR3. The rearrangement uses TRBV6-5 and TRBJ1-2; no clear D. Germline CDR1 and CDR2: MNHEY and SVGAGI. The CDR3 is 13 amino acids. V gave up 2 bases and J gave up 2 bases, with 6 bases separating them. CDR3 sequence reads: CASSYRENYGYTF. The CDR3 nucleotides read TGTGCCAGCAGTTACAGGGAGAACTATGGCTACACCTTC.

The chain carries TRBV29-1 and TRBJ2-3; the D gene is possibly TRBD2 (5 bases). Germline V lookup: CDR1 SQVTM, CDR2 ANQGSEA. The length of the CDR3 is 14 residues. V was clipped by 3 bases and J by 5 bases, with 15 bases between them. CDR3 DNA: TGCAGCGTTGACGGGGTCGGCCGAGGAGATACGCAGTATTTT. Residues: CSVDGVGRGDTQYF.

The chain is built from TRBV27 and TRBJ2-3; 8 bases match TRBD2. The V and J ends lost 4 bases and 3 bases, in that order; junction bases with no gene match: 9. CDR1 is MNHEY, CDR2 SMNVEV, per germline (reference sequence). The CDR3 totals 16 residues. Here the CDR3 reads CASSSPLTSATDTQYF. Written as DNA, the CDR3 is TGTGCCAGCAGTTCCCCATTGACTAGCGCGACAGATACGCAGTATTTT.

The chain is built from TRBV7-9 and TRBJ2-7; D is undetermined. Trimming took 8 bases from V and 4 from J, leaving 9 bases between them. The V gene's germline CDR1 is SEHNR and CDR2 FQNEAQ (reference sequence). The CDR3 consists of 11 residues. The CDR3 bases are TGTGCCAGCGGAATGCTTTACGAGCAGTACTTC. Encoded protein: CASGMLYEQYF.

V is TRBV7-8 and J is TRBJ1-1; D unresolved. This CDR3 is 14 amino acids long. In germline, CDR1 is SGHVS, CDR2 FQNEAQ. Between the trimmed V and J ends, which lost 6 bases and 9 bases, there was a span of 20 bases. CDR3 nucleotides: TGTGCCAGCAGACGTTGGGGAGCGGAAGCCAAAGCTTTCTTT. Translated: CASRRWGAEAKAFF.

This sequence joins TRBV5-1 and TRBJ2-2, with D possibly being TRBD2 (6 bases). Looked up from germline, CDR1 is SGHRS and CDR2 is YFSETQ. This CDR3 comprises 14 residues. V was cut by 1 base and J by 7 bases, with 11 bases left in between. The CDR3: CASSLMGEVGELFF. In nucleotides, the CDR3 is TGCGCCAGCAGCTTGATGGGGGAGGTCGGGGAGCTGTTTTTT.

This clone has only one observation. This chain joins TRBV30 and TRBJ1-3; D is uncertain. The CDR3 consists of 12 residues. V lost 0 bases and J 9 bases, leaving 9 bases between the germline ends. Germline V gives CDR1 GTSNPN, CDR2 SVGIG (reference sequence). CDR3 nucleotides: TGTGCCTGGAGTGTAGGCGGACCCACCATATATTTT. Translating gives CAWSVGGPTIYF.

The chain carries TRBV28 and TRBJ2-7; TRBD2 is a possible D gene (6 bases). The germline V and J ends were trimmed by 5 bases and 7 bases, with 6 bases remaining between them. The CDR3 has 10 residues. CDR1 and CDR2 (germline): MDHEN, SYDVKM. The CDR3 bases are TGTGCCAGCAGTGGACTAGAGCAGTACTTC. It yields the protein CASSGLEQYF.

V and J are TRBV7-2 and TRBJ1-1; D ambiguous. The CDR3 sequence is 14 residues long. The ends were cut back, 5 bases at V and 7 bases at J, with 17 bases in the middle. Germline V gene sequence: CDR1 SGHTA, CDR2 FQGNSA. The CDR3 here is CASSQEQVFFEAFF. For the CDR3, the DNA is TGTGCCAGCAGCCAAGAACAAGTATTCTTTGAAGCTTTCTTT.